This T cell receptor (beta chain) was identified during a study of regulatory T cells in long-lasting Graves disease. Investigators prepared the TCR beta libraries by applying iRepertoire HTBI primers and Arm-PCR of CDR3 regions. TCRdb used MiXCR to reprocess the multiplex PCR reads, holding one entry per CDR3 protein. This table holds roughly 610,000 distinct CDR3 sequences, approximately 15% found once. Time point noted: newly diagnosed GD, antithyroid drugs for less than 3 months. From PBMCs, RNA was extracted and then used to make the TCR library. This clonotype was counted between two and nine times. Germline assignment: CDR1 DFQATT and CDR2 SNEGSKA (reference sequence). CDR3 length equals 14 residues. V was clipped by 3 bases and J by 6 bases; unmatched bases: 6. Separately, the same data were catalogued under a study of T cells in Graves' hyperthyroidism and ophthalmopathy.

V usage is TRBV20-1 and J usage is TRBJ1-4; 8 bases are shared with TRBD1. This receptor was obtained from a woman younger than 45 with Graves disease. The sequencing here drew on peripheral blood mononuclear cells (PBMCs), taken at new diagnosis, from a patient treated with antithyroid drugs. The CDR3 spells CSASRGTGDEKLFF. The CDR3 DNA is TGCAGTGCTAGTCGAGGGACAGGCGATGAAAAACTGTTTTTT.